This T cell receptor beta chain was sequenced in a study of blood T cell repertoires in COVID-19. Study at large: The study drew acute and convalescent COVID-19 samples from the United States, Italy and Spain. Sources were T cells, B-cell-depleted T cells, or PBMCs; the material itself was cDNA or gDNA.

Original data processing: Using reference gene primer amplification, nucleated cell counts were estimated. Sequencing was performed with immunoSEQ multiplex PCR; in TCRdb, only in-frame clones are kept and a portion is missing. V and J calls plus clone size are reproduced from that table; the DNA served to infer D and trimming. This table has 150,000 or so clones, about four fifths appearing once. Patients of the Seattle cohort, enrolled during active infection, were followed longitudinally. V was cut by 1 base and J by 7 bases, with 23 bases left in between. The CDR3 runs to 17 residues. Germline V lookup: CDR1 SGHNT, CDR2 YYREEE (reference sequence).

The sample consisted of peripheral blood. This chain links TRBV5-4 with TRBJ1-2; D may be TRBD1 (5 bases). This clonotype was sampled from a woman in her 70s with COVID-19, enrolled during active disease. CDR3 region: CASSLLGLGGGLGGYTF. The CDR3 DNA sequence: TGTGCCAGCAGCTTGTTGGGACTGGGTGGGGGGTTAGGTGGCTACACCTTC.